The text below deals with one T cell receptor (beta chain). The treatment was: oral pan-JAK inhibitor, 5-10 mg twice daily. There are 15 residues in the CDR3. V lost 10 bases, J lost 4 bases, and 22 bases lay in between. Germline values: CDR1 SNHLY, CDR2 FYNNEI. This entry is derived from a study of CD8+ T cells in alopecia areata. Extracted RNA was reverse transcribed into cDNA, the sequencing template. Measured with immunoSEQ multiplex PCR; TCRdb has only the in-frame clones, and not every one. The repertoire holds fewer than 250,000 clones, with about 40% as singletons. V usage is TRBV2 and J usage is TRBJ1-2; TRBD1 is a possible D gene (5 bases). The sequence derives from a human donor with alopecia areata. The specimen was CD4+ T cells sorted from blood, collected at approximately week 36, from a patient treated with tofacitinib. CDR3 region: CATRGVQSGPYGYTF. Here the CDR3 DNA reads TGTGCCACCAGAGGGGTACAGTCGGGTCCCTATGGCTACACCTTC. The variable domain in full, with the rest retrieved from reference TRBV2 and TRBJ1-2, is EPEVTQTPSHQVTQMGQEVILRCVPISNHLYFYWYRQILGQKVEFLVSFYNNEISEKSEIFDDQFSVERPDGSNFTLKIRSTKLEDSAMYFCATRGVQSGPYGYTFGSGTRLTVV.